One and the same sample provided the 24 T cell receptor beta chains below, sequenced in a study of blood T cell repertoires in COVID-19. The table came from immunoSEQ multiplex PCR; TCRdb's copy has only in-frame clones and leaves some out. The table lists roughly 64,000 clones, about 80% of them singletons. The sequencing input was peripheral blood. These TCRs come from a man aged 60 to 75 with COVID-19, enrolled during active disease.

This clone was counted only a few times. This chain links TRBV5-1 with TRBJ1-5; the match to TRBD1 covers 12 bases. CDR1 and CDR2 (germline): SGHRS, YFSETQ. With V trimmed by 4 bases and J by 5 bases, 10 bases remained unmatched. This CDR3 has 17 amino acids. The CDR3 here is CASSPGTGGQLYQPQHF. Here the CDR3 DNA reads TGCGCCAGCAGCCCAGGGACAGGGGGCCAACTCTATCAGCCCCAGCATTTT.

The chain carries TRBV5-1 and TRBJ2-3; D possibly corresponds to TRBD2 (6 bases). The V gene lost 7 bases and the J gene lost 0 bases, with 15 bases spanning the gap. Per germline, CDR1 SGHRS and CDR2 YFSETQ. This CDR3 region has 15 residues. CDR3 loop: CASSIGGASTDTQYF. CDR3 DNA sequence: TGCGCCAGCTCTATTGGCGGGGCTAGCACAGATACGCAGTATTTT.

The chain carries TRBV19 and TRBJ2-7; 9 bases line up with TRBD1. Unmatched junction bases numbered 7, after V lost 5 bases and J lost 5 bases. The CDR3 is 14 amino acids. Germline V lookup: CDR1 LNHDA, CDR2 SQIVND (reference sequence). The DNA of the CDR3 is TGTGCCAGTAGTCATCGGGACAGGGTGAACGAGCAGTACTTC. Translating gives CASSHRDRVNEQYF. Complete variable domain (other parts from reference TRBV19 and TRBJ2-7): DGGITQSPKYLFRKEGQNVTLSCEQNLNHDAMYWYRQDPGQGLRLIYYSQIVNDFQKGDIAEGYSVSREKKESFPLTVTSAQKNPTAFYLCASSHRDRVNEQYFGPGTRLTVT.

The rearrangement uses TRBV25-1 and TRBJ1-6; D not certain. The CDR3 runs to 13 residues. Germline lookup yields CDR1 MGHDK and CDR2 SYGVNS. V lost 7 bases and J lost 9, with 13 bases in between. DNA for the CDR3: TGTGCCAGCACCGAGGGAGTGGGTTCACCCCTCCACTTT. The encoded protein is CASTEGVGSPLHF.

This clone was seen a handful of times. The rearrangement links TRBV7-6 to TRBJ2-2, with 8 bases lining up with TRBD1. V was pared by 3 bases and J by 1 base, with 1 base of the junction left unmatched. The CDR3 is 15 amino acids. Germline CDR1 SGHVS, CDR2 FNYEAQ. The CDR3 DNA reads as TGTGCCAGCAGCTTTGGACAGGGGAACACCGGGGAGCTGTTTTTT. It codes for CASSFGQGNTGELFF.

The chain couples TRBV3-1 (or the pseudogene TRBV3-2) to TRBJ1-1; a possible D gene is TRBD1 (6 bases). The CDR3 extends over 15 amino acids. Germline lookup yields CDR1 LGHDT and CDR2 YNNKEL (reference sequence). The V and J ends lost 4 bases and 6 bases respectively, with 18 bases between them. As DNA, the CDR3 is TGTGCCAGCAGCCCTAGGGACACCGATGTTTCTGAAGCTTTCTTT. Protein sequence: CASSPRDTDVSEAFF.

The chain combines TRBV3-1 (or the pseudogene TRBV3-2) with TRBJ1-2; no clear D. V was pared by 0 bases and J by 8 bases, with 13 bases between. Germline CDR1 LGHDT, CDR2 YNNKEL (reference sequence). This CDR3 has 14 residues. As DNA, the CDR3 is TGTGCCAGCAGCCAAGACTTTTTATCCGGGGGCTACACCTTC. Translated: CASSQDFLSGGYTF.

The V gene is TRBV2, the J gene TRBJ2-3; tentatively, D is TRBD2 (7 bases). The germline V and J ends were trimmed by 2 bases and 5 bases, with 17 bases remaining between them. CDR3 length: 16 amino acids. Germline-derived CDR1 and CDR2 are SNHLY and FYNNEI. The CDR3 sequence is CASSEMGAGVGDTQYF. CDR3 in DNA: TGTGCCAGCAGTGAAATGGGGGCGGGGGTAGGAGATACGCAGTATTTT. Complete variable domain (other parts from reference TRBV2 and TRBJ2-3): EPEVTQTPSHQVTQMGQEVILRCVPISNHLYFYWYRQILGQKVEFLVSFYNNEISEKSEIFDDQFSVERPDGSNFTLKIRSTKLEDSAMYFCASSEMGAGVGDTQYFGPGTRLTVL.

The V call is TRBV30, the J call TRBJ2-7, with 7 bases lining up with TRBD1. The CDR3 sequence is 16 residues long. Trimming cost V 2 bases and J 4 bases; bases outside gene matches: 14. Germline CDR1 is GTSNPN and CDR2 is SVGIG (reference sequence). The CDR3 spells CAWSPARDSLNYEQYF. CDR3 nucleotides: TGTGCCTGGAGTCCCGCCCGGGACAGCCTTAATTACGAGCAGTACTTC.

V usage is TRBV27 and J usage is TRBJ2-7; TRBD1 matches at 7 bases. Germline-derived CDR1 and CDR2 are MNHEY and SMNVEV (reference sequence). The CDR3 spans 15 residues. Germline trimming cut 7 bases from V and 3 bases from J; bases unmatched to any gene: 12. The CDR3 loop is CASTPGAGGYYEQYF. For the CDR3, the DNA is TGTGCCAGCACCCCCGGTGCAGGGGGTTACTACGAGCAGTACTTC.

The chain joins TRBV7-9 to TRBJ1-4; D gene ambiguous. Between the trimmed V and J ends, which lost 2 bases and 4 bases, there was a span of 11 bases. This CDR3 region has 15 residues. The germline CDR1 and CDR2 sequences are SEHNR and FQNEAQ (reference sequence). The CDR3 here is CASSLTFGGNEKLFF. CDR3 in DNA: TGTGCCAGCAGCTTAACTTTCGGCGGTAATGAAAAACTGTTTTTT. The full variable domain, rest sourced from reference TRBV7-9 and TRBJ1-4, is DTGVSQNPRHKITKRGQNVTFRCDPISEHNRLYWYRQTLGQGPEFLTYFQNEAQLEKSRLLSDRFSAERPKGSFSTLEIQRTEQGDSAMYLCASSLTFGGNEKLFFGSGTQLSVL.

In its sample, this clone was seen a few times. The rearrangement joins TRBV11-2 to TRBJ1-2, with 10 bases that match TRBD1. This CDR3 has 15 amino acids. Trimming took 3 bases from V and 7 from J; bases not matched to a gene: 8. Germline CDR1 is SGHAT and CDR2 is FQNNGV. CDR3 nucleotide sequence: TGTGCCAGCAGCTTCTACGACAGGGGGCAATCTGGCTACACCTTC. Its translation is CASSFYDRGQSGYTF.

V is TRBV6-2 or TRBV6-3 and J is TRBJ1-5, with D tentatively TRBD1 (5 bases). Looked up from germline, CDR1 is MNHEY and CDR2 is SVGEGT. V lost 4 bases and J 5 bases, leaving 15 bases between the germline ends. CDR3 length equals 15 residues. CDR3 sequence reads: CASSSSGFRDQPQHF. DNA of the CDR3: TGTGCCAGCAGTTCATCAGGGTTCCGTGATCAGCCCCAGCATTTT.

This clone was seen a single time. The rearrangement uses TRBV18 and TRBJ1-5, with 8 bases that match TRBD1. J was trimmed by 3 bases and V by 3 bases; bases with no gene match: 4. Germline V gene data show CDR1 as KGHSH and CDR2 as LQKENI. The CDR3 spans 15 residues. This chain's CDR3 is CASSPQDRANQPQHF. The CDR3 region has the DNA TGTGCCAGCTCACCCCAGGACAGGGCCAATCAGCCCCAGCATTTT.

This clone has more than one count but fewer than ten. The same CDR3 arises from other DNA sequences in this sample as well. This chain links TRBV3-1 (or the pseudogene TRBV3-2) with TRBJ1-5; the D is unclear. Germline CDR1 LGHDT, CDR2 YNNKEL (reference sequence). CDR3 length: 14 residues. With 1 base removed from V and 4 bases from J, the gap between germline ends came to 8 bases. The CDR3 sequence: CASSQGTGNQPQHF. CDR3 sequence (DNA): TGTGCCAGCAGCCAAGGGACGGGGAATCAGCCCCAGCATTTT.

V is TRBV6-5 and J is TRBJ2-7, with D unresolved. V was trimmed by 6 bases and J by 9 bases, leaving 18 bases between them. The CDR3 has 13 amino acids. Germline CDR1 and CDR2: MNHEY and SVGAGI. CDR3 loop: CASRVGSSLRQYF. For the CDR3, the DNA is TGTGCCAGCAGGGTCGGGTCCTCACTGAGGCAGTACTTC.

The count of this clone is one. The chain uses TRBV18 and TRBJ1-5, with D possibly being TRBD1 (6 bases). Trimming removed 5 bases from V and 8 bases from J, with 16 bases in between. Germline V gene lookup returns CDR1 KGHSH and CDR2 LQKENI. There are 14 residues in the CDR3. DNA of the CDR3: TGTGCCAGCTCAGGATACGGGGGGCATGAGCCCCAGCATTTT. Translating gives CASSGYGGHEPQHF. Using reference TRBV18 and TRBJ1-5 for the parts outside the CDR3, the full variable domain is NAGVMQNPRHLVRRRGQEARLRCSPMKGHSHVYWYRQLPEEGLKFMVYLQKENIIDESGMPKERFSAEFPKEGPSILRIQQVVRGDSAAYFCASSGYGGHEPQHFGDGTRLSIL.

This chain connects TRBV5-1 to TRBJ2-7; TRBD2 agrees at 10 bases. V was clipped by 0 bases and J by 6 bases; unmatched bases: 9. Per the germline V gene, CDR1 is SGHRS and CDR2 is YFSETQ. The CDR3 extends over 16 amino acids. The CDR3, as DNA: TGCGCCAGCAGCTTGGTGGCTAGCGGGAGTCAGGGCGAGCAGTACTTC. Amino acid sequence: CASSLVASGSQGEQYF.

This clone occurred once. The chain is built from TRBV28 and TRBJ2-7; 11 nucleotides line up with TRBD2. The germline V gene encodes CDR1 MDHEN and CDR2 SYDVKM. The CDR3 consists of 13 residues. Germline trimming cut 7 bases from V and 7 bases from J; bases unmatched to any gene: 6. In DNA form, the CDR3 reads TGTGCCAGCACCATAGCGGGGGGGCTGGAGCAGTACTTC. It translates to CASTIAGGLEQYF.

V is TRBV11-2 and J is TRBJ1-3, with D uncertain. CDR3 length equals 14 residues. CDR1 is SGHAT, CDR2 FQNNGV, per germline. Trimming removed 6 bases at V and 4 bases at J, with 13 bases between. The DNA for the CDR3 is TGTGCCAGCAGGACATTTGGGTCCGGAAACACCATATATTTT. Its protein is CASRTFGSGNTIYF.

This clone came up a few times. This rearrangement joins TRBV7-3 to TRBJ2-6; possible D gene TRBD2, 5 bases. Trimming left V 5 bases short and J 4 bases short, with 15 bases between. The germline CDR1 and CDR2 sequences are SGHTA and FQGTGA. The CDR3 loop spans 16 amino acids. As DNA, the CDR3 is TGTGCCAGCAGCCCGCCGAGGGCCAAAGGGGCCAACGTCCTGACTTTC. Translation gives CASSPPRAKGANVLTF. Using reference TRBV7-3 and TRBJ2-6 for the parts outside the CDR3, the full variable domain is GAGVSQTPSNKVTEKGKYVELRCDPISGHTALYWYRQSLGQGPEFLIYFQGTGAADDSGLPNDRFFAVRPEGSVSTLKIQRTERGDSAVYLCASSPPRAKGANVLTFGAGSRLTVL.

This chain joins TRBV28 and TRBJ1-5, with D maybe TRBD1 (6 bases). In germline, CDR1 is MDHEN, CDR2 SYDVKM. The CDR3 spans 15 residues. V gave up 5 bases and J gave up 7 bases, with 18 bases separating them. CDR3 amino acids: CASSPQGAAGQPQHF. The CDR3 nucleotides read TGTGCCAGCAGTCCACAGGGAGCAGCAGGACAGCCCCAGCATTTT.

This clone turned up a few times. This sequence joins TRBV7-6 and TRBJ1-6, with a possible D match to TRBD1 (6 bases). Trimming took 5 bases from V and 0 from J, leaving 14 bases between them. The CDR3 is 17 amino acids. The germline V gene has CDR1 SGHVS and CDR2 FNYEAQ. The CDR3 is CASSPREDSSYNSPLHF. As DNA, the CDR3 is TGTGCCAGCAGCCCACGAGAGGACAGCTCCTATAATTCACCCCTCCACTTT.

The genes are TRBV27 and TRBJ2-1; D uncertain. The CDR3 sequence is 12 residues long. Germline values: CDR1 MNHEY, CDR2 SMNVEV (reference sequence). Trimming took 5 bases from V and 8 from J, leaving 10 bases between them. The CDR3 spells CASSRSVHEQFF. In nucleotides, the CDR3 is TGTGCCAGCAGTCGGAGTGTCCATGAGCAGTTCTTC.